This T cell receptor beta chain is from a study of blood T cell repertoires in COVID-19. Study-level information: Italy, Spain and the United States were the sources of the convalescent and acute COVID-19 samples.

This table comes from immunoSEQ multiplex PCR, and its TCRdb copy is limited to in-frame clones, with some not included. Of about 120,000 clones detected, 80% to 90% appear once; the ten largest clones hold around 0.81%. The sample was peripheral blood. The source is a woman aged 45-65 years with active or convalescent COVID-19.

This CDR3 reads CATSRGQGPTYEQYF. The CDR3 DNA sequence: TGTGCCACCAGCAGGGGACAGGGGCCCACCTACGAGCAGTACTTC. The rearrangement uses TRBV15 and TRBJ2-7; 10 bases agree with TRBD1. With V trimmed by 3 bases and J by 2 bases, 4 bases remained unmatched. The germline gives CDR1 LNHNV, CDR2 YYDKDF (reference sequence). The CDR3 covers 15 residues.